This TCR beta chain was sequenced for a study of blood T cell repertoires in COVID-19. Study-wide context: From the United States, Italy and Spain came samples of acute and convalescent COVID-19.

Measured with immunoSEQ multiplex PCR; TCRdb has only the in-frame clones, and not every one. The sample shows roughly 310,000 clones, 88% of them seen only once. V was trimmed by 0 bases and J by 2 bases, leaving 7 bases between them. Germline CDR1 KGHSH, CDR2 LQKENI. The CDR3 has 14 residues. The rearrangement joins TRBV18 to TRBJ2-5; no firm D call. Specimen: peripheral blood. The receptor's source is a woman in her forties or fifties with active or convalescent COVID-19. In DNA form, the CDR3 reads TGTGCCAGCTCACCACCGGCAGCGCAAGAGACCCAGTACTTC. Protein product: CASSPPAAQETQYF.